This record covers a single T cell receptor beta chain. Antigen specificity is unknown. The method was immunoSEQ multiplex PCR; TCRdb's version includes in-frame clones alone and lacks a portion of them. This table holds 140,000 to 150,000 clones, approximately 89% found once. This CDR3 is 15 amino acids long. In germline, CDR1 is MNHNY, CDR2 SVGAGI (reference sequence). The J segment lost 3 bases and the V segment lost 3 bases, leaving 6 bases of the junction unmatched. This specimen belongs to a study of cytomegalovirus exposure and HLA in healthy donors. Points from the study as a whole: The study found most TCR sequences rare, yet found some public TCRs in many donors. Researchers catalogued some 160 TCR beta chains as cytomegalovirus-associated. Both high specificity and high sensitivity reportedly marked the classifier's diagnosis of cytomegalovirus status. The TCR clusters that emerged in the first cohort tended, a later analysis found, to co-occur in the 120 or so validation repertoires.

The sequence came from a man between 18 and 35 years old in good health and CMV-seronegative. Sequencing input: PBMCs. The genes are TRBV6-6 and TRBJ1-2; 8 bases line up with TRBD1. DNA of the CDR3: TGTGCCAGCAGTTATACCCCACAGGGGGACTATGGCTACACCTTC. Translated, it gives CASSYTPQGDYGYTF.